The rows below give T cell receptor beta chains drawn from one sample of a study of shared clonotypes between healthy human individuals. TCRdb keeps only in-frame clones here, not all; method: immunoSEQ multiplex PCR. The table records about 380,000 clones, approximately 96% of them present only once. Source material: memory CD8+ T cells sorted from blood. These receptors came from a man between 25 and 39 years old in good health. Each CDR3 is given with its conserved first and last residue. A D gene is named only where the DNA matches it firmly. For some rows the clone size is stated as once, few or many, or as a class when expanded; others skip it.

j_gene | abundance | v_gene | d_gene | CDR3aa | CDR3nt
TRBJ1-2 | . | TRBV6-5 | TRBD1 | CASRETGGISYGYTF | TGTGCCAGCAGAGAGACAGGGGGCATAAGCTATGGCTACACCTTC
TRBJ1-2 | . | TRBV28 | . | CASSPGVGYGYTF | TGTGCCAGCAGCCCCGGGGTCGGGTATGGCTACACCTTC
TRBJ1-4 | . | TRBV30 | TRBD1 | CAWSGFENGQGREKLFF | TGTGCCTGGAGTGGTTTTGAAAATGGACAGGGGAGGGAAAAACTGTTTTTT
TRBJ1-5 | . | TRBV6-6 | . | CASSYYRRGGNQPQHF | TGTGCCAGCAGTTACTACCGGAGGGGAGGCAATCAGCCCCAGCATTTT
TRBJ1-2 | . | TRBV6-1 | . | CASGIGQGHGYTF | TGTGCCAGCGGGATTGGGCAGGGGCATGGCTACACCTTC
TRBJ1-5 | once | TRBV30 | . | CAWSVRGWGSQPQHF | TGTGCCTGGAGTGTACGTGGGTGGGGGAGTCAGCCCCAGCATTTT
TRBJ2-3 | . | TRBV13 | . | CASTKVGFWSTDTQYF | TGTGCCAGCACCAAAGTCGGCTTTTGGAGCACAGATACGCAGTATTTT
TRBJ2-5 | . | TRBV11-3 | TRBD2 | CASSVSGRETQYF | TGTGCCAGCAGCGTTAGCGGGCGGGAGACCCAGTACTTC
TRBJ2-1 | . | TRBV7-9 | . | CASSPRTYSAWDEQFF | TGTGCCAGCAGCCCTAGGACTTATTCGGCATGGGATGAGCAGTTCTTC
TRBJ1-2 | . | TRBV2 | . | CASIPRGPYGYTF | TGTGCCAGCATCCCTAGGGGTCCTTATGGCTACACCTTC
TRBJ2-1 | . | TRBV6-5 | . | CASKERVQGNEQFF | TGTGCCAGCAAAGAGAGGGTACAGGGCAATGAGCAGTTCTTC
TRBJ2-3 | . | TRBV30 | TRBD1 | CAWSATGQTQYF | TGTGCCTGGAGTGCTACGGGACAGACGCAGTATTTT
TRBJ2-2 | . | TRBV7-3 | TRBD2 | CASSLKVGLAGRTGELFF | TGTGCCAGCAGCTTAAAAGTCGGTTTAGCGGGACGTACCGGGGAGCTGTTTTTT
TRBJ2-5 | . | TRBV6-6 | . | CASSNIETQYF | TGTGCCAGCAGTAATATAGAGACCCAGTACTTC
TRBJ2-1 | . | TRBV20-1 | . | CSARIMREQFF | TGCAGTGCTAGAATCATGCGGGAACAGTTCTTC
TRBJ1-2 | . | TRBV7-9 | . | CASSLVPTGYTF | TGTGCCAGCAGCTTAGTTCCGACAGGCTACACCTTC
TRBJ2-7 | . | TRBV10-1 | TRBD2 | CASSESKSGMYEQYF | TGCGCCAGCAGTGAGTCGAAAAGCGGGATGTACGAGCAGTACTTC
TRBJ2-3 | . | TRBV5-4 | . | CASSLGFVVGDTQYF | TGTGCCAGCAGCTTGGGGTTCGTTGTCGGAGATACGCAGTATTTT
TRBJ1-2 | . | TRBV18 | TRBD1 | CASSPSTGPLYGYTF | TGTGCCAGCTCACCATCGACAGGGCCCCTCTATGGCTACACCTTC
TRBJ1-2 | . | TRBV19 | . | CASSQYPGAFGYTF | TGTGCCAGTAGTCAATATCCAGGGGCGTTCGGCTACACCTTC
TRBJ1-1 | . | TRBV29-1 | TRBD1 | CSVDKIRGSMSTEAFF | TGCAGCGTTGATAAGATCAGGGGGTCGATGAGCACTGAAGCTTTCTTT
TRBJ1-1 | once | TRBV20-1 | . | CRLTGNTEAFF | TGCAGACTGACAGGCAACACTGAAGCTTTCTTT
TRBJ2-3 | . | TRBV4-1 | . | CASSPIGHATDTQYF | TGCGCCAGCAGCCCCATCGGACACGCCACAGATACGCAGTATTTT
TRBJ2-1 | . | TRBV7-9 | . | CASSLAPAGEQFF | TGTGCCAGCAGCTTAGCGCCCGCAGGGGAGCAGTTCTTC
TRBJ2-5 | . | TRBV5-4 | TRBD2 | CASSHLTSMETQYF | TGTGCCAGCAGCCACTTGACTAGCATGGAGACCCAGTACTTC
TRBJ2-1 | . | TRBV6-7 | TRBD2 | CASGRLASYNEQFF | TGTGCCAGCGGCAGACTAGCGTCCTACAATGAGCAGTTCTTC
TRBJ2-5 | . | TRBV5-1 | . | CASSLLPGRETQYF | TGCGCCAGCAGCTTGTTACCGGGACGGGAGACCCAGTACTTC
TRBJ2-4 | . | TRBV4-2 | . | CASSQDFPAGGDIQYF | TGTGCCAGCAGCCAAGATTTCCCAGCTGGGGGAGACATTCAGTACTTC
TRBJ1-2 | . | TRBV19 | TRBD1 | CASSIQGASIYGYTF | TGTGCCAGTAGTATACAGGGGGCGTCGATCTATGGCTACACCTTC
TRBJ2-1 | . | TRBV28 | . | CASSLASSYNEQFF | TGTGCCAGCAGTTTAGCGAGCTCCTACAATGAGCAGTTCTTC
TRBJ2-1 | . | TRBV11-3 | . | CASSLSEGLYNEQFF | TGTGCCAGCAGCTTAAGTGAGGGTTTATACAATGAGCAGTTCTTC
TRBJ1-2 | . | TRBV30 | TRBD1 | CAWSAGGNYGYTF | TGTGCCTGGAGTGCAGGGGGGAACTATGGCTACACCTTC
TRBJ2-7 | . | TRBV4-2 | . | CASSQDLDPYEQYF | TGTGCCAGCAGCCAAGATCTTGACCCCTACGAGCAGTACTTC
TRBJ2-7 | . | TRBV10-3 | TRBD2 | CAISLLAGAFYEQYF | TGTGCCATCAGCCTACTAGCGGGAGCATTCTACGAGCAGTACTTC
TRBJ2-5 | . | TRBV5-1 | . | CASSLVGTQYF | TGCGCCAGCAGCTTGGTGGGGACCCAGTACTTC
TRBJ2-1 | . | TRBV7-9 | TRBD1 | CASSLGSLGRDSKTNEQFF | TGTGCCAGCAGCTTAGGATCCTTAGGCCGGGACAGTAAAACAAATGAGCAGTTCTTC
TRBJ1-1 | . | TRBV5-1 | . | CASSLQGTGNTEAFF | TGCGCCAGCAGCTTACAAGGGACGGGGAACACTGAAGCTTTCTTT
TRBJ2-7 | . | TRBV6-5 | . | CASTPGRGEQYF | TGTGCCAGCACCCCCGGCCGGGGCGAGCAGTACTTC
TRBJ1-5 | . | TRBV2 | TRBD1 | CASSGRQGTPYSNQPQHF | TGTGCCAGCAGCGGAAGACAGGGAACTCCTTATAGCAATCAGCCCCAGCATTTT
TRBJ2-7 | . | TRBV19 | TRBD1 | CASSPTYRGRYEQYF | TGTGCCAGTAGCCCAACTTACAGGGGCAGGTACGAGCAGTACTTC
TRBJ1-1 | . | TRBV19 | TRBD1 | CASRPRQGARGWKTEAFF | TGTGCCAGTAGGCCACGACAGGGGGCGCGGGGTTGGAAGACTGAAGCTTTCTTT
TRBJ2-5 | . | TRBV14 | . | CASSQDGRAEETQYF | TGTGCCAGCAGCCAAGATGGACGGGCAGAAGAGACCCAGTACTTC
TRBJ2-7 | . | TRBV7-6 | TRBD2 | CASGLSGHVYEQYF | TGTGCCAGCGGGCTTAGCGGGCACGTCTACGAGCAGTACTTC
TRBJ1-2 | once | TRBV13 | TRBD1 | CASSPNRDRFSHGYTF | TGTGCCAGCAGCCCGAACCGGGACAGATTTTCCCATGGCTACACCTTC
TRBJ2-1 | . | TRBV5-8 | . | CASSSTGGRPVANEQFF | TGTGCCAGCAGCTCCACCGGCGGCAGGCCCGTCGCCAATGAGCAGTTCTTC
TRBJ2-1 | . | TRBV2 | TRBD2 | CASRSRDYYNEQFF | TGTGCCAGCAGATCCCGGGACTACTACAATGAGCAGTTCTTC